Listed below are T cell receptor beta chains from one sample, sequenced in a study of cytomegalovirus exposure and HLA in healthy donors. The method was immunoSEQ multiplex PCR; TCRdb's version includes in-frame clones alone and lacks a portion of them. The sample consists of 75,000 to 95,000 clones, around 85% of them appearing once. What was sequenced was PBMCs. The receptors were sampled from a human donor in good health. Both conserved end residues are part of each CDR3. D genes are given only for firm matches. Expanded clones are given a class, and other clones once, few, many or no size at all.

D: TRBD2; length: 16; size: -; V: TRBV10-3; J: TRBJ2-7; CDR3: CAISATSGDGSYEQYF; DNA: TGTGCCATCAGTGCAACTAGCGGGGACGGGTCCTACGAGCAGTACTTC
D: TRBD2; length: 15; size: -; V: TRBV11-2; J: TRBJ2-1; CDR3: CASSSGGAERDEQFF; DNA: TGTGCCAGCAGTTCCGGGGGGGCCGAGAGGGATGAGCAGTTCTTC
D: -; length: 14; size: -; V: TRBV4-2; J: TRBJ2-7; CDR3: CASSQVQGSYEQYF; DNA: TGTGCCAGCAGCCAAGTCCAGGGCTCCTACGAGCAGTACTTC
D: -; length: 14; size: -; V: TRBV10-3; J: TRBJ2-5; CDR3: CAISESTGEETQYF; DNA: TGTGCCATCAGTGAGTCAACGGGGGAAGAGACCCAGTACTTC
D: TRBD1; length: 16; size: -; V: TRBV5-1; J: TRBJ1-1; CDR3: CASSYAYRGLGTEAFF; DNA: TGCGCCAGCAGCTATGCGTACAGGGGCCTGGGGACTGAAGCTTTCTTT
D: TRBD1; length: 14; size: many; V: TRBV30; J: TRBJ2-5; CDR3: CAWSATGEWETQYF; DNA: TGTGCCTGGAGTGCCACAGGGGAATGGGAGACCCAGTACTTC
D: -; length: 13; size: -; V: TRBV18; J: TRBJ2-2; CDR3: CASPGSNTGELFF; DNA: TGTGCCAGCCCGGGATCGAACACCGGGGAGCTGTTTTTT
D: TRBD1; length: 13; size: -; V: TRBV9; J: TRBJ2-1; CDR3: CASSSPRTGEQFF; DNA: TGTGCCAGCAGCAGCCCGAGGACAGGTGAGCAGTTCTTC
D: -; length: 11; size: -; V: TRBV30; J: TRBJ1-2; CDR3: CAWSKVLGYPF; DNA: TGTGCCTGGAGCAAGGTGTTGGGCTACCCCTTC
D: -; length: 14; size: -; V: TRBV19; J: TRBJ1-4; CDR3: CATGTATINEKLFF; DNA: TGTGCCACCGGGACTGCAACCATTAATGAAAAACTGTTTTTT
D: -; length: 15; size: once; V: TRBV29-1; J: TRBJ2-7; CDR3: CSVAVRASEDGEQYF; DNA: TGCAGCGTTGCGGTCCGGGCTAGCGAGGATGGGGAGCAGTACTTC
D: TRBD2; length: 10; size: once; V: TRBV19; J: TRBJ2-1; CDR3: CGRGYNEQFF; DNA: TGCGGGAGGGGTTACAATGAGCAGTTCTTC
D: TRBD1; length: 15; size: few; V: TRBV18; J: TRBJ2-3; CDR3: CASSPGQGSTDTQYF; DNA: TGTGCCAGCTCCCCGGGACAGGGGAGCACAGATACGCAGTATTTT
D: TRBD1; length: 14; size: -; V: TRBV9; J: TRBJ1-1; CDR3: CASSGPETGQAAFF; DNA: TGTGCCAGCAGCGGCCCAGAGACGGGACAGGCAGCTTTCTTT
D: TRBD1; length: 17; size: -; V: TRBV7-9; J: TRBJ1-6; CDR3: CASSLVTGGSYNSPLHF; DNA: TGTGCCAGCAGCTTAGTGACAGGGGGCTCCTATAATTCACCCCTCCACTTT
D: TRBD2; length: 16; size: -; V: TRBV19; J: TRBJ2-1; CDR3: CASSDSGTSGYNEQFF; DNA: TGTGCCAGTAGCGACTCCGGGACTAGCGGCTACAATGAGCAGTTCTTC
D: TRBD2; length: 19; size: -; V: TRBV7-2; J: TRBJ2-1; CDR3: CASSLAAGGRGINYNEQFF; DNA: TGTGCCAGCAGCTTAGCCGCGGGGGGGAGGGGGATTAACTACAATGAGCAGTTCTTC
D: -; length: 14; size: -; V: TRBV7-9; J: TRBJ1-1; CDR3: CASSVTEINTEAFF; DNA: TGTGCCAGCAGCGTGACAGAAATTAACACTGAAGCTTTCTTT
D: TRBD2; length: 16; size: -; V: TRBV5-4; J: TRBJ2-2; CDR3: CASSLRAGGPGGELFF; DNA: TGTGCCAGCAGCTTGAGGGCGGGGGGCCCGGGCGGGGAGCTGTTTTTT
D: TRBD1; length: 18; size: -; V: TRBV4-1; J: TRBJ1-5; CDR3: CASSQALGTGGARQPQHF; DNA: TGCGCCAGCAGCCAAGCTCTCGGGACAGGGGGCGCGAGGCAGCCCCAGCATTTT
D: TRBD2; length: 15; size: -; V: TRBV11-2; J: TRBJ2-5; CDR3: CASSRLAGYGETQYF; DNA: TGTGCCAGCTCACGGCTAGCGGGATACGGGGAGACCCAGTACTTC
D: -; length: 15; size: -; V: TRBV29-1; J: TRBJ1-1; CDR3: CSAPGPLGGNTEAFF; DNA: TGCAGCGCTCCGGGACCCTTAGGGGGGAACACTGAAGCTTTCTTT
D: TRBD2; length: 15; size: -; V: TRBV30; J: TRBJ2-7; CDR3: CAWDPSSGGHNEQYF; DNA: TGTGCCTGGGATCCAAGCTCGGGGGGTCACAACGAGCAGTACTTC
D: -; length: 13; size: once; V: TRBV12-5; J: TRBJ2-3; CDR3: CASAFSGTDTQYF; DNA: TGTGCTAGTGCCTTTAGCGGCACAGATACGCAGTATTTT
D: TRBD1; length: 17; size: -; V: TRBV4-1; J: TRBJ2-1; CDR3: CASSQTRDRGSYNEQFF; DNA: TGCGCCAGCAGCCAAACCCGGGACAGGGGTTCCTACAATGAGCAGTTCTTC
D: TRBD2; length: 13; size: -; V: TRBV27; J: TRBJ2-5; CDR3: CASRLSGGETQYF; DNA: TGTGCCAGCAGACTTAGCGGGGGTGAGACCCAGTACTTC
D: -; length: 17; size: many; V: TRBV4-3; J: TRBJ1-1; CDR3: CASSQADGRVTGTEAFF; DNA: TGCGCCAGCAGCCAAGCCGACGGCAGGGTTACAGGGACTGAAGCTTTCTTT
D: -; length: 16; size: -; V: TRBV29-1; J: TRBJ2-3; CDR3: CSVEDGAGWGQDTQYF; DNA: TGCAGCGTTGAAGATGGGGCTGGTTGGGGGCAAGATACGCAGTATTTT
D: TRBD2; length: 16; size: -; V: TRBV18; J: TRBJ2-5; CDR3: CASSPLAPGLAETQYF; DNA: TGTGCCAGCTCACCACTGGCTCCGGGACTAGCGGAGACCCAGTACTTC
D: -; length: 13; size: few; V: TRBV6-4; J: TRBJ1-5; CDR3: CASSDSGGTIQHF; DNA: TGTGCCAGCAGTGACTCCGGGGGGACCATCCAGCATTTT
D: TRBD2; length: 13; size: -; V: TRBV4-1; J: TRBJ2-3; CDR3: CASSQVGEGTQYF; DNA: TGCGCCAGCAGCCAAGTGGGGGAGGGGACGCAGTATTTT
D: -; length: 15; size: -; V: TRBV5-1; J: TRBJ1-2; CDR3: CASSLDGQPFYGYTF; DNA: TGCGCCAGCAGCTTGGACGGACAGCCCTTCTATGGCTACACCTTC
D: TRBD1; length: 14; size: -; V: TRBV7-7; J: TRBJ2-7; CDR3: CASSLVRQGYEQYF; DNA: TGTGCCAGCAGCTTAGTACGACAGGGCTACGAGCAGTACTTC
D: TRBD2; length: 16; size: many; V: TRBV13; J: TRBJ2-3; CDR3: CASSLGPGAGPDTQYF; DNA: TGTGCCAGCAGCTTAGGCCCAGGAGCGGGACCAGATACGCAGTATTTT
D: TRBD2; length: 16; size: -; V: TRBV10-1; J: TRBJ2-3; CDR3: CASSEISGESTDTQYF; DNA: TGCGCCAGCAGTGAGATTAGCGGGGAGAGCACAGATACGCAGTATTTT
D: -; length: 15; size: -; V: TRBV25-1; J: TRBJ2-2; CDR3: CATNPGGFNTGELFF; DNA: TGTGCCACCAACCCAGGGGGGTTCAACACCGGGGAGCTGTTTTTT
D: TRBD1; length: 14; size: -; V: TRBV6-5; J: TRBJ2-1; CDR3: CASSSGTGWNEQFF; DNA: TGTGCCAGCAGTTCCGGGACAGGGTGGAATGAGCAGTTCTTC